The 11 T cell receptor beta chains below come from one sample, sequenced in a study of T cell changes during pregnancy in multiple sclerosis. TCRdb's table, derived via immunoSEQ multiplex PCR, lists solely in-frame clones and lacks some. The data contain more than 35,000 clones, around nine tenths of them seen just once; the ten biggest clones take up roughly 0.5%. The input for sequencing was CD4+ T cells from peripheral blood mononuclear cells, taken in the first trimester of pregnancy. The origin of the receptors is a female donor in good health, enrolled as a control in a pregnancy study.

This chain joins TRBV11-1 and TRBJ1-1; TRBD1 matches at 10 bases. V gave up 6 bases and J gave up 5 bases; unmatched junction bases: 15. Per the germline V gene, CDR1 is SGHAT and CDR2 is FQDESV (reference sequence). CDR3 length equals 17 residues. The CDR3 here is CASSRTDRGRLGTEAFF. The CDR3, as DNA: TGTGCCAGCAGTCGTACAGACAGGGGGCGATTAGGGACTGAAGCTTTCTTT. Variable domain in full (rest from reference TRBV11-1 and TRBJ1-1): EAEVAQSPRYKITEKSQAVAFWCDPISGHATLYWYRQILGQGPELLVQFQDESVVDDSQLPKDRFSAERLKGVDSTLKIQPAELGDSAMYLCASSRTDRGRLGTEAFFGQGTRLTVV.

The CDR3 spells CASSQPTGYGAKNIQYF. The CDR3, as DNA: TGCGCCAGCAGCCAACCCACAGGGTACGGGGCCAAAAACATTCAGTACTTC. The genes are TRBV4-1 and TRBJ2-4, with a weak D call TRBD1 (6 bases). The ends were cut back, 2 bases at V and 1 base at J, with 15 bases in the middle. This CDR3 is built from 17 residues. CDR1 and CDR2 from the germline V gene are MGHRA and YSYEKL.

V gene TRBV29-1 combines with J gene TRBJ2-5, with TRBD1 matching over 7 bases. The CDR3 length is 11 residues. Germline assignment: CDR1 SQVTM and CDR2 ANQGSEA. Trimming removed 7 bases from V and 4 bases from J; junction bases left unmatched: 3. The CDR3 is CSGRDRETQYF. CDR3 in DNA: TGCAGCGGACGGGACAGAGAGACCCAGTACTTC.

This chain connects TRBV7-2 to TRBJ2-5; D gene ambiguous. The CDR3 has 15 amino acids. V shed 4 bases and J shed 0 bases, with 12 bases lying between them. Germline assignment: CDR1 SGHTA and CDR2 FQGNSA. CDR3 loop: CASSSGDSYQETQYF. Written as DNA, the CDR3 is TGTGCCAGCAGCTCCGGTGACTCCTACCAAGAGACCCAGTACTTC.

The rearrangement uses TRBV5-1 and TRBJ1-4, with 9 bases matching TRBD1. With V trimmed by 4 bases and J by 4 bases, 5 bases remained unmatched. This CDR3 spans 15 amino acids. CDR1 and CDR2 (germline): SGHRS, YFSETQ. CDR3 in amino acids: CASSPGTGHNEKLFF. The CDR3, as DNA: TGCGCCAGCAGCCCGGGGACAGGGCATAATGAAAAACTGTTTTTT.

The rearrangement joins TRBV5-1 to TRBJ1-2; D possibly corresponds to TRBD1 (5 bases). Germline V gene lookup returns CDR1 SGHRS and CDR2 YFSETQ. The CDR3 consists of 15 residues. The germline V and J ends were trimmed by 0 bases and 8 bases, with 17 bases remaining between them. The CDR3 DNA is TGCGCCAGCAGCTTGGGGGGCTATTCCAGGTGGGGCTACACCTTC. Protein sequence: CASSLGGYSRWGYTF. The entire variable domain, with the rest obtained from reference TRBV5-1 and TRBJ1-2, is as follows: KAGVTQTPRYLIKTRGQQVTLSCSPISGHRSVSWYQQTPGQGLQFLFEYFSETQRNKGNFPGRFSGRQFSNSRSEMNVSTLELGDSALYLCASSLGGYSRWGYTFGSGTRLTVV.

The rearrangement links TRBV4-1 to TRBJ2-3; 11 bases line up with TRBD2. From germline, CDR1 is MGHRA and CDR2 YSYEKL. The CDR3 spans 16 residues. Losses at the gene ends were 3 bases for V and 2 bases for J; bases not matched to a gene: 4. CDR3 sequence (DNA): TGCGCCAGCAGCCAGTTTAGCGGGGGGGCCACAGATACGCAGTATTTT. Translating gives CASSQFSGGATDTQYF.

The CDR3 sequence: CASGLLQINEKLFF. The CDR3 DNA is TGTGCTAGTGGTTTGCTACAGATTAATGAAAAACTGTTTTTT. The rearrangement uses TRBV12-5 and TRBJ1-4; D ambiguous. Germline values: CDR1 LGHNT, CDR2 FRNRAP. This CDR3 is 14 amino acids long. V was pared by 2 bases and J by 4 bases, with 8 bases between.

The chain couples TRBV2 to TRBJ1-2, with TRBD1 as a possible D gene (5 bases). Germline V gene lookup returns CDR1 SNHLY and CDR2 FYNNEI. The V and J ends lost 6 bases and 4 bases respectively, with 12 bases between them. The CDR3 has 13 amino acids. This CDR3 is CASSGDRLYGYTF. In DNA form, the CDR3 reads TGTGCCAGCAGCGGAGACAGACTCTATGGCTACACCTTC.

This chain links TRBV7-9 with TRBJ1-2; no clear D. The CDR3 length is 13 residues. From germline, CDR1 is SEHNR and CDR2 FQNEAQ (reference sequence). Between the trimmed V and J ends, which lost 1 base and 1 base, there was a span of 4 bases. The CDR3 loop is CASSLVFNYGYTF. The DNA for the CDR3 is TGTGCCAGCAGCTTAGTCTTTAACTATGGCTACACCTTC.

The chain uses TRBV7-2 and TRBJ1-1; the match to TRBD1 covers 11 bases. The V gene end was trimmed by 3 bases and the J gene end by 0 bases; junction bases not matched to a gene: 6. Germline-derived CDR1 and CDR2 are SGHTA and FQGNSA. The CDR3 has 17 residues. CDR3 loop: CASSLVGTGGLNTEAFF. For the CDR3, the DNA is TGTGCCAGCAGCTTGGTGGGGACAGGGGGGTTGAACACTGAAGCTTTCTTT.